This T cell receptor (beta chain) was captured by sequencing in a study of post-analysis software for immune sequencing data. This clonotype was recorded a few times. What it binds is not known. The CDR3 is 15 residues long. From germline, CDR1 is SEHNR and CDR2 FQNEAQ (reference sequence). V shed 5 bases, J shed 2 bases, and the junction held 6 bases outside the gene matches. Study-wide points: Five TRBV segments were significantly more frequent in patients than in controls. TRBV5-6, TRBV5-1 and TRBV20-1 were among these segments. Co-batched samples clustered tightly together by F measure. Significantly decreased normalized Chao1 diversity was recorded for multiple sclerosis patients relative to controls.

The TCR beta cDNA libraries contained unique molecular identifiers. A single record per CDR3 protein comes from TCRdb applying MiXCR to the PCR reads. The sample lists approximately 690,000 distinct CDR3 sequences, around 64% occurring once. The sequencing input was blood. This chain connects TRBV7-9 to TRBJ1-1; TRBD1 aligns across 9 bases. This receptor was taken from a girl aged 2-10 years with multiple sclerosis. The CDR3 coding sequence is TGTGCCAGCAGCGCTGCGGGACAGGGAAACACTGAAGCTTTCTTT. Its protein product is CASSAAGQGNTEAFF.